The 13 T cell receptor beta chains below come from one sample, sequenced in a study of blood T cell repertoires in COVID-19. Profiled with immunoSEQ multiplex PCR; TCRdb holds only in-frame clones, not every one. This sample carries 150,000 to 200,000 clones, 88% of them seen once, and the ten largest clones take 3.5% to 4.5%. The source material was peripheral blood. These receptors originate from a human donor in a cohort sampled during active COVID-19.

The chain carries TRBV3-1 (or the pseudogene TRBV3-2) and TRBJ2-7, with 8 nucleotides matching TRBD2. Looked up from germline, CDR1 is LGHDT and CDR2 is YNNKEL (reference sequence). J lost 2 bases, V lost 3 bases, and 6 bases had no gene match. This CDR3 comprises 15 residues. This CDR3 reads CASSQEHGGAYEQYF. CDR3 coding DNA: TGTGCCAGCAGCCAGGAGCACGGGGGGGCCTACGAGCAGTACTTC.

The rearrangement links TRBV7-8 to TRBJ1-6, with TRBD1 matching over 8 bases. Germline loops: CDR1 SGHVS, CDR2 FQNEAQ. The CDR3 has 14 residues. The J segment lost 7 bases and the V segment lost 1 base, leaving 0 bases of the junction unmatched. CDR3 sequence reads: CASSLGTGNSPLHF. Here the CDR3 DNA reads TGTGCCAGCAGCTTAGGGACAGGGAATTCACCCCTCCACTTT.

The rearrangement uses TRBV30 and TRBJ2-5, with 8 nucleotides matching TRBD2. With V trimmed by 4 bases and J by 4 bases, 8 bases remained unmatched. The germline V gene has CDR1 GTSNPN and CDR2 SVGIG (reference sequence). The CDR3 is 14 amino acids. CDR3 loop: CAWNPGLGRETQYF. The CDR3 coding sequence is TGTGCCTGGAACCCGGGACTAGGGAGAGAGACCCAGTACTTC. The full variable domain, with the rest looked up from reference TRBV30 and TRBJ2-5, is SQTIHQWPATLVQPVGSPLSLECTVEGTSNPNLYWYRQAAGRGLQLLFYSVGIGQISSEVPQNLSASRPQDRQFILSSKKLLLSDSGFYLCAWNPGLGRETQYFGPGTRLLVL.

The chain employs TRBV2 and TRBJ1-6; D unresolved. The germline V and J ends were trimmed by 4 bases and 9 bases, with 4 bases remaining between them. The CDR3 is 11 amino acids. The germline CDR1 and CDR2 sequences are SNHLY and FYNNEI. The CDR3 is CASSASSPLHF. DNA of the CDR3: TGTGCCAGCAGTGCTTCTTCACCCCTCCACTTT.

The V call is TRBV29-1, the J call TRBJ1-1, with D perhaps matching TRBD1 (6 bases). The CDR3 is 13 amino acids. The V gene lost 2 bases and the J gene lost 3 bases, with 10 bases spanning the gap. Germline V gene sequence: CDR1 SQVTM, CDR2 ANQGSEA. The CDR3 coding sequence is TGCAGCGTTGAATACAGGGTAGACACTGAAGCTTTCTTT. As protein: CSVEYRVDTEAFF.

The rearrangement links TRBV5-6 to TRBJ1-5; D is unclear. Trimming removed 4 bases from V and 4 bases from J, with 6 bases in between. Germline loops: CDR1 SGHDT, CDR2 YYEEEE. The CDR3 length is 12 residues. CDR3 protein: CASSTGNQPQHF. CDR3 bases: TGTGCCAGCAGCACCGGGAATCAGCCCCAGCATTTT.

The chain joins TRBV2 to TRBJ2-6; D is unresolved. Trimming stripped 7 bases from V and 0 bases from J, with 13 bases between. The CDR3 covers 16 residues. Per germline, CDR1 SNHLY and CDR2 FYNNEI. CDR3 nucleotide sequence: TGTGCCAGCACGAAGACTGGCAGCTCTGGGGCCAACGTCCTGACTTTC. Its translation is CASTKTGSSGANVLTF.

This clone was seen just once. J is TRBJ1-5 and V is TRBV4-3, with D unclear. The CDR3 runs to 15 residues. The V gene's germline CDR1 is LGHNA and CDR2 YSLEER. V shed 0 bases and J shed 4 bases, with 10 bases lying between them. The CDR3 protein is CASSQDAGRNQPQHF. The CDR3 DNA reads TGCGCCAGCAGCCAAGATGCGGGCAGAAATCAGCCCCAGCATTTT.

The rearrangement uses TRBV30 and TRBJ2-7, with 11 bases lining up with TRBD2. CDR1 and CDR2 from the germline V gene are GTSNPN and SVGIG (reference sequence). This CDR3 spans 15 amino acids. The J segment lost 5 bases and the V segment lost 0 bases, leaving 6 bases of the junction unmatched. The CDR3 bases are TGTGCCTGGAGTGTAACTAGCGGGAGAATCAACGAGCAGTACTTC. It specifies CAWSVTSGRINEQYF. Full variable domain (remainder filled in from reference TRBV30 and TRBJ2-7): SQTIHQWPATLVQPVGSPLSLECTVEGTSNPNLYWYRQAAGRGLQLLFYSVGIGQISSEVPQNLSASRPQDRQFILSSKKLLLSDSGFYLCAWSVTSGRINEQYFGPGTRLTVT.

Written as DNA, the CDR3 is TGTGCCTCCAAGACAGGGGGCGTAAACAATTCACCCCTCCACTTT. The encoded protein is CASKTGGVNNSPLHF. This chain connects TRBV3-1 (or the pseudogene TRBV3-2) to TRBJ1-6; 10 nucleotides agree with TRBD1. V gave up 11 bases and J gave up 7 bases; unmatched junction bases: 11. The CDR3 consists of 15 residues. CDR1 is LGHDT and CDR2 is YNNKEL in the germline V gene (reference sequence).

The V and J genes are TRBV20-1 and TRBJ2-7; D call uncertain. The CDR3 length is 12 residues. The V end lost 3 bases, the J end lost 0 bases, and 6 bases lay between the germline ends. The germline V gene encodes CDR1 DFQATT and CDR2 SNEGSKA (reference sequence). CDR3 DNA: TGCAGTGCTAGTGGTAGCTCCTACGAGCAGTACTTC. Protein: CSASGSSYEQYF.

The chain is built from TRBV4-1 and TRBJ2-3; maybe TRBD2 (6 bases). The length of the CDR3 is 18 residues. The V end lost 0 bases, the J end lost 6 bases, and 22 bases lay between the germline ends. CDR1 is MGHRA, CDR2 YSYEKL, per germline. CDR3 bases: TGCGCCAGCAGCCAAGAAGGAGGGCTAGCGCCTCCACTTGATACGCAGTATTTT. Translated: CASSQEGGLAPPLDTQYF.

The V and J genes are TRBV5-1 and TRBJ1-1; D is perhaps TRBD1 (6 bases). Looked up from germline, CDR1 is SGHRS and CDR2 is YFSETQ. The V end lost 5 bases, the J end lost 4 bases, and 15 bases lay between the germline ends. This CDR3 region has 14 residues. The CDR3 reads CASSPGERGTEAFF. For the CDR3, the DNA is TGCGCCAGCAGTCCAGGGGAAAGGGGCACTGAAGCTTTCTTT.